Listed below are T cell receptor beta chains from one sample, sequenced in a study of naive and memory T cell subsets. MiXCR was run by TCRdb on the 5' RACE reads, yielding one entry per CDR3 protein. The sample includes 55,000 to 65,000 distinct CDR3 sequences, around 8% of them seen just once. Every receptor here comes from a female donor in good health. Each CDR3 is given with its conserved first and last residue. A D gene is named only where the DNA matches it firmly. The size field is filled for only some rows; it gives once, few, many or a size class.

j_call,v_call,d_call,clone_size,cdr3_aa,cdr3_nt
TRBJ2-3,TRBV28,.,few,CASSTSTDTQYF,TGTGCCAGCAGTACTAGCACAGATACGCAGTATTTT
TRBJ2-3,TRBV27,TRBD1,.,CASSFWGQGFTDTQYF,TGTGCCAGCAGTTTTTGGGGACAGGGATTCACGGATACGCAGTATTTT
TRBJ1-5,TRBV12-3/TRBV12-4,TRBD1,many,CASSGGQGVQPQHF,TGTGCCAGCAGTGGGGGACAGGGGGTTCAGCCCCAGCATTTT
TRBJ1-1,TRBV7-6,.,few,CASSLLREGPNTEAFF,TGTGCCAGCAGCTTACTAAGGGAGGGCCCTAACACTGAAGCTTTCTTT
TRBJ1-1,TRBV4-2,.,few,CASSQDLAIMNTEAFF,TGTGCCAGCAGCCAAGATCTGGCGATCATGAACACTGAAGCTTTCTTT
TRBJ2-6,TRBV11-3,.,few,CASSLGSSGANVLTF,TGTGCCAGCAGCCTAGGGAGCTCTGGGGCCAACGTCCTGACTTTC
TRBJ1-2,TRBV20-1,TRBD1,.,CSARDRSRGPNTPFGYTF,TGCAGTGCTAGAGACCGAAGCAGGGGGCCTAACACTCCCTTTGGCTACACCTTC
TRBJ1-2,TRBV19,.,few,CASSILGQAYGYTF,TGTGCCAGTAGTATATTGGGGCAAGCGTATGGCTACACCTTC
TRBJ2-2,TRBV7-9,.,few,CASSLGPFQGANTGELFF,TGTGCCAGCAGCTTGGGACCCTTCCAAGGCGCGAACACCGGGGAGCTGTTTTTT
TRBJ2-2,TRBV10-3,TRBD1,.,CAISGTGHTGELFF,TGTGCCATCAGTGGGACAGGTCACACCGGGGAGCTGTTTTTT
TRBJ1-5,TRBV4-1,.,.,CASSQGFARGLGNQPQHF,TGCGCCAGCAGCCAAGGGTTCGCCAGGGGTCTCGGCAATCAGCCCCAGCATTTT
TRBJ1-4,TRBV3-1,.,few,CASSPGPWTETHNEKLFF,TGTGCCAGCAGCCCCGGGCCTTGGACCGAGACACATAATGAAAAACTGTTTTTT
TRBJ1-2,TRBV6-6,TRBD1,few,CASSYGRTGKTFSNYGYTF,TGTGCCAGCAGTTATGGAAGGACAGGAAAGACTTTTTCGAACTATGGCTACACCTTC
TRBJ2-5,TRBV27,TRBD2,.,CASSLSGRVRETQYF,TGTGCCAGCAGTTTAAGCGGGAGGGTGCGCGAGACCCAGTACTTC
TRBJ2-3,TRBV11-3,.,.,CASSLGPGWAQYF,TGTGCCAGCAGCTTGGGGCCGGGTTGGGCGCAGTATTTT
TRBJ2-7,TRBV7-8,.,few,CASSLTAAVYEQYF,TGTGCCAGCAGCTTAACGGCGGCGGTCTACGAGCAGTACTTC
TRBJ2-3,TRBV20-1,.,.,CSAKKRLVGSNWADTQYF,TGCAGTGCGAAGAAAAGGCTAGTTGGGAGTAATTGGGCAGATACGCAGTATTTT
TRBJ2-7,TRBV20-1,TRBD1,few,CSARDGTGLTYEQYF,TGCAGTGCAAGGGACGGGACAGGGCTCACCTACGAGCAGTACTTC
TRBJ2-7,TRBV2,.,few,CASSEVGLPSAEQYF,TGTGCCAGCAGTGAAGTGGGGCTACCCTCGGCCGAGCAGTACTTC
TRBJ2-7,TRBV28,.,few,CASRRLGEVYEQYF,TGTGCCAGCAGGCGTCTGGGTGAGGTCTACGAGCAGTACTTC
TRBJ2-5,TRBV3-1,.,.,CASSQEEVGPYQETQYF,TGTGCCAGCAGCCAAGAAGAGGTGGGACCGTACCAAGAGACCCAGTACTTC
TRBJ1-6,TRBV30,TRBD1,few,CAWTPGGDSPLHF,TGTGCCTGGACTCCAGGGGGAGATTCACCCCTCCACTTT
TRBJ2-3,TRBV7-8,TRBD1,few,CASSLGTGADTQYF,TGTGCCAGCAGCCTTGGGACAGGCGCAGATACGCAGTATTTT
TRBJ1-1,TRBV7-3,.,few,CASSLTLGGAEAFF,TGTGCCAGCAGCTTAACTCTTGGGGGGGCTGAAGCTTTCTTT
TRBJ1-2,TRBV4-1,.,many,CASRGAGWNYGYTF,TGCGCCAGCAGAGGAGCAGGGTGGAACTATGGCTACACCTTC
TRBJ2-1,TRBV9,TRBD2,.,CASRDLAGEQFF,TGTGCCAGCAGAGATTTAGCGGGGGAGCAGTTCTTC
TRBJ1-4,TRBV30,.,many,CAWSVLKEKLFF,TGTGCCTGGAGTGTACTAAAGGAAAAACTGTTTTTT
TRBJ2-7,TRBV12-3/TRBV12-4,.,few,CASSFRSSRDYEQYF,TGTGCCAGCAGTTTTAGGTCCTCTCGGGACTACGAGCAGTACTTC
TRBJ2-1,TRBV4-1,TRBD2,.,CASSQRASGYAEQFF,TGCGCCAGCAGCCAAAGAGCTAGCGGGTATGCTGAGCAGTTCTTC
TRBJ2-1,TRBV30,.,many,CAWSVPGQFYNEQFF,TGTGCCTGGAGTGTACCTGGACAGTTTTACAATGAGCAGTTCTTC
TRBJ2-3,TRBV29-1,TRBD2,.,CSVALLAPDTQYF,TGCAGCGTTGCCTTACTAGCGCCAGATACGCAGTATTTT
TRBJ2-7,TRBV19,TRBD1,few,CASSGRPGQGTGEQYF,TGTGCCAGTAGTGGGCGTCCGGGACAGGGGACGGGAGAGCAGTACTTC
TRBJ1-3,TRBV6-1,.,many,CASSEARGDPPRNTIYF,TGTGCCAGCAGTGAAGCGCGGGGGGACCCCCCCCGGAACACCATATATTTT
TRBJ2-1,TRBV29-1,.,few,CSVEDRGGGFYNEQFF,TGCAGCGTTGAAGATCGAGGGGGGGGGTTTTACAATGAGCAGTTCTTC
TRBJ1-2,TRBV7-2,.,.,CATGAHYGYTF,TGTGCCACAGGGGCGCATTATGGCTACACCTTC
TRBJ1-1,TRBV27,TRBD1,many,CASSFGQGAEAFF,TGTGCCAGCAGTTTTGGACAGGGGGCAGAAGCTTTCTTT
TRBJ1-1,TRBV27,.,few,CASSSRARDEAFF,TGTGCCAGCAGTTCAAGGGCGCGGGATGAAGCTTTCTTT
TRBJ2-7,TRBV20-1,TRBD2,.,CSAKGLAYEQYF,TGCAGTGCTAAAGGACTAGCCTACGAGCAGTACTTC
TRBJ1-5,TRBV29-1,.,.,CSVRDGASNQPQHF,TGCAGCGTTCGGGACGGGGCCAGCAATCAGCCCCAGCATTTT
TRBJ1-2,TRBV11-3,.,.,CASSSARTPNYGYTF,TGTGCCAGCAGCTCCGCGAGAACCCCTAACTATGGCTACACCTTC
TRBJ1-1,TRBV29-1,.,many,CSEGGSHTEAFF,TGCAGCGAAGGGGGAAGCCATACTGAAGCTTTCTTT
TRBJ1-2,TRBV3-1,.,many,CASSQGRRHYGYTF,TGTGCCAGCAGCCAAGGGAGACGGCACTATGGCTACACCTTC
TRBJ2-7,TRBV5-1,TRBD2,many,CASSLEGRDYHEQYF,TGCGCCAGCAGCTTGGAGGGCCGGGACTACCACGAGCAGTACTTC